This T cell receptor (beta chain) was captured in a study of shared clonotypes between healthy human individuals. Overall study findings and caveats: Sequencing depth was expected to affect clonotype sharing among donors. Non-shared clonotypes were found to have lower generation probabilities than the clonotypes that were shared by all four of the sorted-subset donors.

Points on this clone: Its target is not known.

The CDR3 extends over 13 amino acids. V was shortened by 0 bases and J by 10 bases, with 10 bases between the two germline ends. CDR1 is WNHNN and CDR2 is SYGVQD in the germline V gene (reference sequence). At deep level, the assay was performed. Every subset had its genomic DNA shared out evenly among several immunoSEQ plates. Repertoires were generated with immunoSEQ multiplex PCR, while TCRdb's copy carries only in-frame clones and drops some. Here the sample spans approximately 2,000,000 clones, approximately 90% being singletons. The origin of this receptor is a man between 18 and 29 years old in good health. Some clones in this sample may be carry-over from other donors' samples. The chain joins TRBV10-1 to TRBJ2-1; no firm D call. The material sequenced was naive CD4+ T cells from PBMCs. The subset: CD45RA+ positively selected. The CDR3 protein is CASSESRAQEQFF. The CDR3 DNA follows: TGCGCCAGCAGTGAGTCGCGAGCGCAGGAGCAGTTCTTC.